A single sample gave rise to the 24 T cell receptor beta chains below, sequenced in a study of T cell responses to AZD1222 COVID-19 vaccine. Sequenced by immunoSEQ multiplex PCR; TCRdb stores in-frame clones only, minus some. Altogether 150,000 to 200,000 clones are present, around 90% being singletons, with the ten largest covering 1.1%. Material: peripheral blood, obtained 28 days after the second AZD1222 dose. Source of these receptors: an adult who received the AZD1222 COVID-19 vaccine.

This chain uses TRBV6-6 with TRBJ1-4; D uncertain. Germline-derived CDR1 and CDR2 are MNHNY and SVGAGI (reference sequence). This CDR3 spans 15 amino acids. V was shortened by 5 bases and J by 2 bases, with 12 bases between the two germline ends. The CDR3 sequence is CASSTNSGTNEKLFF. The CDR3 DNA follows: TGTGCCAGCAGTACTAATTCGGGTACTAATGAAAAACTGTTTTTT.

The chain recombines TRBV3-1 (or the pseudogene TRBV3-2) with TRBJ2-5; D is undetermined. Germline lookup yields CDR1 LGHDT and CDR2 YNNKEL (reference sequence). The CDR3 spans 15 residues. The V end was cut by 4 bases, the J end by 4 bases, with 16 bases between. The CDR3, as DNA: TGTGCCAGCAGCCGATTCCGGCAATTCGGAGAGACCCAGTACTTC. Encoded protein: CASSRFRQFGETQYF.

J is TRBJ1-4 and V is TRBV7-8; D is unclear. This CDR3 spans 12 amino acids. Germline lookup yields CDR1 SGHVS and CDR2 FQNEAQ. The V and J ends lost 5 bases and 2 bases respectively, with 3 bases between them. This chain's CDR3 is CASSPTNEKLFF. The CDR3, as DNA: TGTGCCAGCAGCCCGACTAATGAAAAACTGTTTTTT.

This clone appeared a few times. The chain combines TRBV6-5 with TRBJ2-7, with 7 bases matching TRBD1. The CDR3 covers 15 residues. Germline V gene sequence: CDR1 MNHEY, CDR2 SVGAGI. The ends lost 0 bases at V and 2 bases at J; junction bases unmatched: 4. The CDR3 reads CASSYSAQGAYEQYF. CDR3 nucleotide sequence: TGTGCCAGCAGTTACTCGGCCCAGGGGGCCTACGAGCAGTACTTC.

The CDR3 region has the DNA TGTGCCAGCAGCGCAGGGTACACGCAGTATTTT. Protein: CASSAGYTQYF. This chain connects TRBV11-3 to TRBJ2-3, with D possibly TRBD1 on 5 matching bases. Germline values: CDR1 SGHNT, CDR2 YENEEA. This CDR3 is built from 11 residues. The germline V and J ends were trimmed by 5 bases and 9 bases, with 9 bases remaining between them.

V is TRBV6-4 and J is TRBJ1-1; TRBD1 agrees at 7 bases. V trimming: 9 bases; J trimming: 3 bases; junction bases outside the gene matches: 4. The germline CDR1 and CDR2 sequences are MRHNA and SNTAGT. CDR3 length: 12 residues. The CDR3 reads CASRGQYTEAFF. The CDR3 DNA reads TGTGCCAGTAGGGGACAGTACACTGAAGCTTTCTTT.

The V and J genes are TRBV30 and TRBJ2-2; weak D call: TRBD1 (7 bases). Germline values: CDR1 GTSNPN, CDR2 SVGIG (reference sequence). The CDR3 length is 14 residues. The germline V and J ends were trimmed by 2 bases and 5 bases, with 12 bases remaining between them. The CDR3 is CAWSWAGGTGELFF. DNA of the CDR3: TGTGCCTGGAGTTGGGCAGGGGGGACCGGGGAGCTGTTTTTT.

This chain connects TRBV5-5 to TRBJ1-2; possibly TRBD1 for D (6 bases). V was pared by 0 bases and J by 2 bases, with 17 bases between. The CDR3 has 17 residues. Germline CDR1 reads SGHKS; CDR2 reads YYEKEE (reference sequence). The CDR3 coding sequence is TGTGCCAGCAGCTTGGCGCTTGGAGGGGGGTCGAACTATGGCTACACCTTC. This encodes CASSLALGGGSNYGYTF.

Notes on this clone: Other DNA sequences within the sample encode an identical CDR3. The V call is TRBV2, the J call TRBJ2-3; 7 bases agree with TRBD2. The CDR3 spans 15 residues. From germline, CDR1 is SNHLY and CDR2 FYNNEI. V gave up 4 bases and J gave up 1 base; unmatched junction bases: 5. CDR3 amino acids: CASSVGLAGTDTQYF. The CDR3 DNA follows: TGTGCCAGCAGTGTAGGGCTAGCGGGCACAGATACGCAGTATTTT.

The chain has TRBV4-2 and TRBJ2-5; TRBD2 might be the D (6 bases). The germline V gene encodes CDR1 LGHNA and CDR2 YNFKEQ. The CDR3 has 14 amino acids. V gave up 3 bases and J gave up 5 bases, with 13 bases separating them. CDR3 sequence: CASSHETSWETQYF. The DNA of the CDR3 is TGTGCCAGCAGCCACGAAACTAGCTGGGAGACCCAGTACTTC.

This CDR3 reads CAISESGLVPNYEQYF. CDR3 coding DNA: TGTGCCATCAGTGAGTCAGGCTTGGTGCCCAACTACGAGCAGTACTTC. The V gene is TRBV10-3, the J gene TRBJ2-7; D is unclear. Per the germline V gene, CDR1 is ENHRY and CDR2 is SYGVKD. This CDR3 is 16 amino acids long. Trimming removed 0 bases from V and 3 bases from J, with 15 bases in between.

The rearrangement links TRBV11-2 to TRBJ1-3, with 9 bases lining up with TRBD1. The CDR3 covers 13 residues. Germline loops: CDR1 SGHAT, CDR2 FQNNGV. V lost 5 bases and J lost 8; bases outside the gene matches: 4. The CDR3 loop is CASSTTGGYTIYF. The CDR3 nucleotides read TGTGCCAGCAGCACCACAGGGGGCTACACCATATATTTT.

The rearrangement uses TRBV6-1 and TRBJ1-2, with TRBD1 matching 12 bases. The CDR3 spans 17 residues. Germline V gene sequence: CDR1 MNHNS, CDR2 SASEGT. After removal of 2 bases from V and 8 bases from J, the junction contained 12 bases not matched to a gene. The CDR3 sequence is CASSETPGTGGRGGYTF. CDR3 in DNA: TGTGCCAGCAGTGAAACCCCTGGGACAGGGGGCAGGGGGGGCTACACCTTC.

This chain uses TRBV12-3 or TRBV12-4 with TRBJ1-3, with unresolved D. V dropped 4 bases and J dropped 4 bases, with 8 bases sitting between them. The CDR3 length is 13 residues. The CDR3 nucleotides read TGTGCCAGCAGTTCGGTACTGGGAAACACCATATATTTT. Protein product: CASSSVLGNTIYF.

The chain links TRBV19 to TRBJ2-7, with D possibly being TRBD2 (5 bases). Deletions cut 5 bases from V and 6 bases from J, with 14 bases between. Per germline, CDR1 LNHDA and CDR2 SQIVND (reference sequence). The CDR3 runs 13 residues. The CDR3 loop reads CASSLLSRGEQYF. The CDR3 coding sequence is TGTGCCAGTAGTCTCCTGTCCCGGGGCGAGCAGTACTTC.

The chain couples TRBV9 to TRBJ2-3, with 7 bases aligning to TRBD1. V shed 2 bases, J shed 14 bases, and the junction held 17 bases outside the gene matches. The V gene's germline CDR1 is SGDLS and CDR2 YYNGEE. The CDR3 is made up of 15 amino acids. CDR3 amino acids: CASSVSTGQHSRLYF. CDR3 in DNA: TGTGCCAGCAGCGTTAGTACGGGACAGCATTCACGCCTGTATTTT.

The chain carries TRBV18 and TRBJ1-4, with 8 bases fitting TRBD1. CDR1 is KGHSH and CDR2 is LQKENI in the germline V gene. CDR3 length: 13 residues. With 4 bases clipped from V and 8 bases from J, the junction kept 3 bases outside the gene matches. The CDR3 DNA reads as TGTGCCAGCTCACAGGACAGGGAAGAAAAACTGTTTTTT. As protein: CASSQDREEKLFF. Variable domain in full (rest from reference TRBV18 and TRBJ1-4): NAGVMQNPRHLVRRRGQEARLRCSPMKGHSHVYWYRQLPEEGLKFMVYLQKENIIDESGMPKERFSAEFPKEGPSILRIQQVVRGDSAAYFCASSQDREEKLFFGSGTQLSVL.

The gene calls are TRBV2 and TRBJ1-2, with D perhaps matching TRBD1 (6 bases). V was pared by 6 bases and J by 7 bases, with 21 bases between. The CDR3 spans 15 residues. Germline V gene data show CDR1 as SNHLY and CDR2 as FYNNEI. The CDR3 protein is CASRAPARGWGGYTF. Written as DNA, the CDR3 is TGTGCCAGCAGGGCCCCGGCCAGGGGTTGGGGTGGCTACACCTTC.

The chain combines TRBV2 with TRBJ1-4; D is unresolved. The CDR3 is 14 amino acids. CDR1 is SNHLY and CDR2 is FYNNEI in the germline V gene. Between the trimmed V and J ends, which lost 7 bases and 0 bases, there was a span of 9 bases. Here the CDR3 reads CASMESATNEKLFF. The CDR3 nucleotides are TGTGCCAGCATGGAGTCGGCAACTAATGAAAAACTGTTTTTT.

J is TRBJ1-5 and V is TRBV2, with D possibly being TRBD1 (6 bases). The CDR3 is 13 residues long. Germline V gene lookup returns CDR1 SNHLY and CDR2 FYNNEI. The V and J ends lost 9 bases and 2 bases respectively, with 11 bases between them. The CDR3 DNA reads TGTGCCAGTTCCCAGGGGCGCAATCAGCCCCAGCATTTT. It codes for CASSQGRNQPQHF.

The chain combines TRBV5-5 with TRBJ2-7; D perhaps matches TRBD1 (6 bases). The germline gives CDR1 SGHKS, CDR2 YYEKEE (reference sequence). The CDR3 extends over 13 amino acids. The V end was cut by 2 bases, the J end by 6 bases, with 12 bases between. The CDR3 sequence is CASSFNRAVEQYF. As DNA, the CDR3 is TGTGCCAGCAGCTTTAACAGGGCTGTCGAGCAGTACTTC. Filled out from reference TRBV5-5 and TRBJ2-7, the complete variable domain reads DAGVTQSPTHLIKTRGQQVTLRCSPISGHKSVSWYQQVLGQGPQFIFQYYEKEERGRGNFPDRFSARQFPNYSSELNVNALLLGDSALYLCASSFNRAVEQYFGPGTRLTVT.

This chain joins TRBV28 and TRBJ1-2; D not certain. The V gene's germline CDR1 is MDHEN and CDR2 SYDVKM. V shed 3 bases and J shed 3 bases, with 8 bases lying between them. The CDR3 totals 13 residues. CDR3 sequence: CASSLRTDYGYTF. DNA of the CDR3: TGTGCCAGCAGTTTGCGCACTGACTATGGCTACACCTTC.

The chain employs TRBV7-8 and TRBJ1-4; D possibly corresponds to TRBD1 (5 bases). Germline assignment: CDR1 SGHVS and CDR2 FQNEAQ. V dropped 5 bases and J dropped 4 bases, with 14 bases sitting between them. CDR3 size: 15 residues. The DNA for the CDR3 is TGTGCCAGCAGCCGACGTTCAGGGTATAATGAAAAACTGTTTTTT. It encodes CASSRRSGYNEKLFF.

In this sample, this clone turned up once. The chain links TRBV9 to TRBJ2-7; D is ambiguous. Germline V gives CDR1 SGDLS, CDR2 YYNGEE. The V end lost 0 bases, the J end lost 4 bases, and 14 bases lay between the germline ends. The CDR3 totals 15 residues. CDR3: CASSVVVRQIYEQYF. In DNA form, the CDR3 reads TGTGCCAGCAGCGTAGTAGTCCGTCAGATATACGAGCAGTACTTC.